The T cell receptor (beta chain) under discussion was sequenced for a study of shared clonotypes between healthy human individuals. Naive CD8 cells were CD45RO-negative, positively selected for CCR7, excluding terminally differentiated effector memory CD45RA+ cells. V gave up 5 bases and J gave up 3 bases; unmatched junction bases: 11. The germline gives CDR1 SEHNR, CDR2 FQNEAQ (reference sequence). This CDR3 contains 17 residues. At deep level, the assay was performed. Data came from immunoSEQ multiplex PCR; TCRdb stores just in-frame clones and leaves some out. The sample contains 630,000 or so clones, more than 95% of which appear only once.

The rearrangement joins TRBV7-9 to TRBJ1-5; TRBD1 matches 9 bases. Input material: naive CD8+ T cells sorted from blood. This receptor was identified in a young man in good health. The CDR3 region is CASSQTGTGTINQPQHF. The CDR3 nucleotides read TGTGCCAGCAGCCAGACCGGGACAGGGACCATCAATCAGCCCCAGCATTTT.